The clone carrying this T cell receptor (beta chain) was seen ten or more times. Its specificity is not known. Per germline, CDR1 SGHVS and CDR2 FQNEAQ. This CDR3 has 18 residues. With 3 bases clipped from V and 3 bases from J, the junction kept 15 bases outside the gene matches. A quantitative 5'-RACE method, one with molecular barcodes, was used to make TCR beta libraries. TCRdb re-called the 5' RACE reads through MiXCR, storing one row per CDR3 protein. Here the sample spans around 120,000 distinct CDR3 sequences, approximately 10% being singletons. This record comes from a study of CD8 T cells in ankylosing spondylitis. Points from the study as a whole: One TCR beta motif, made up of several highly homologous variants, appeared characteristic of ankylosing spondylitis blood.

This receptor was taken from a male donor with ankylosing spondylitis or in good health (not recorded which). The V call is TRBV7-8, the J call TRBJ2-3; 7 nucleotides agree with TRBD2. Sequencing input: blood, either unsorted or a sorted T cell fraction (not recorded which). The CDR3 sequence: CASSLVAAGVVRTDTQYF. The CDR3 DNA reads TGTGCCAGCAGCTTGGTCGCGGCGGGAGTGGTGAGGACAGATACGCAGTATTTT.